The sequence of this T cell receptor (beta chain) was determined in a study of cytomegalovirus exposure and HLA in healthy donors (dated by TCRdb to about 2017). Broadly, across the study: An earlier analysis of approximately 640 of the donors reported more than 250 Gb of sequence data and some 120 million unique TCR beta sequences from about 200 million T cells. About 330 gigabases of sequencing data and 91 million or so unique TCR sequences made up an early release that covered under 750 HLA-typed donors. Of the roughly 400 genotyped donors, roughly 85% fell in the genetic ancestry cluster associated with self-reported Caucasian donors. The study aimed to test whether cataloging public T cell receptors could reveal signatures of past pathogen exposure. Using immunosequencing, the study profiled T cell repertoires from 500 to 800 subjects and related those repertoires to cytomegalovirus serostatus. Along with the roughly 670-subject first cohort, a separate validation cohort of some 130 different subjects was used. The study combined high-throughput TCR immunosequencing, statistical association of individual TCRs with disease status, and machine learning to predict cytomegalovirus infection status. A later analysis re-examined previously published TCR beta repertoires from several hundred donors and added high-resolution HLA genotyping to investigate patterns of TCR occurrence. In the later analysis, no new phenotypic data were used to find candidate immune exposures; instead, reliance was placed on TCR beta sequences and their occurrence across donors. To decide whether each TCR beta V gene segment behaved as functional or pseudogenic, an earlier analysis of some 570 of the donors relied on high-throughput TCR beta sequencing. Donor age, sex, ethnicity and CMV serostatus were compiled alongside the repertoire data. In a later genetic analysis, genome-wide SNP genotypes for about 65% of the roughly 670 donors were used, and that subset was treated as a discovery cohort. Every discovery cohort repertoire had been produced on one sequencing platform. Both class I and class II loci were covered by HLA typing, at four-digit resolution. The number of typed donors differed by locus: about 620-630 for A, B, C, DRB1 and DQB1; some 540 for DQA1; 606 for DPA1; and roughly 470 for DPB1. Because of strong linkage in the cohort, four to six DR-DQ haplotypes were treated as single units for association and clustering. Across some 400 genotyped donors of the cohort, an average of approximately 200,000 unique TCR beta nucleotide sequences per donor were sequenced, and around 20% of those sequences were non-productive. What the research found in general, with its limitations: A further reported finding was that TCR beta sequences accurately predicted the HLA-A and HLA-B alleles for most subjects in the first cohort. Some IMGT-functional V segments, including TRBV6-2 and TRBV6-3, could not be told apart with the 87-base-pair reads, so those segments were excluded. The classifier was reported to diagnose cytomegalovirus status with high specificity and sensitivity in both the original and validation cohorts. The authors suggested that the approach could potentially be extended to other disease states and immunological phenotypes. Assigning TCR associations to individual alleles was difficult when HLA alleles, especially DR and DQ, strongly co-occurred. Because counts were too low, roughly 17 rarely observed V segments, including chromosome 9 orphons, were left out of the earlier analysis of 587 of the donors. In a later genetic analysis, a missense DCLRE1C variant was associated with V-gene and J-gene trimming of TCR beta chains, and the association was replicated in an independent cohort. In a later analysis, HLA-associated TCR beta chains were found to be more clonally expanded and to have lower generation probabilities than equally common non-associated chains. A cluster of highly shared sequence variants was judged likely to be a technical artifact of the sequencing pipeline. Most TCR sequences were seen in very few donors, while some public TCRs were found in many individuals. Presence/absence analyses assumed roughly uniform sequencing depth across donors, an assumption that may not hold. In a later analysis, TCR association rates were found to vary across HLA loci, with the most associated TCRs seen for DRB1 alleles and the fewest for HLA-C alleles. In an earlier analysis of 500 to 650 of the donors, most TCR beta V segments appeared in productive rearrangements about 90% or about 30% of the time, broadly matching IMGT annotations. Most CMV-associated TCR beta chains appeared to be HLA-restricted in a later analysis, and the HLA associations seemed to be driven largely by CMV exposure. Compared with the 666-donor mean, donors in an Asian-associated ancestry cluster had fewer N-insertions in productive TCRs, according to a later genetic analysis. For the cohort, immune exposure information was limited to CMV serostatus. In a later analysis, about 16,000 TCR beta sequences were associated with specific HLA alleles at a false discovery rate of 0.05. Linkage disequilibrium might explain the correlated functional status among segregating V segments, but an unknown experimental factor could not be ruled out. HLA typing was unavailable for some donors at each locus, so association tests used only the typed subset. In vitro tests confirmed that a few of the cytomegalovirus-associated TCR beta chains recognize cytomegalovirus antigens. Only TCR beta chains were sequenced in this cohort, and the absence of alpha or paired-chain data limited detectable features. A total of 150 to 200 TCR beta chains were listed by the study as associated with cytomegalovirus. In a later analysis, several top co-occurrence clusters were reported to appear linked to parvovirus B19, influenza, CMV and Epstein-Barr virus.

In total, roughly 710 healthy bone marrow donors made up the cohort. All cohort members were sampled while nominally healthy, although unrecorded immune exposures were likely present. The donor tested CMV seronegative and was one of the 352 seronegative cohort members. A peripheral blood sample was provided by each donor, and peripheral blood mononuclear cells were used for TCR beta sequencing. The Qiagen DNeasy Blood Extraction Kit was used to extract genomic DNA from the blood cell samples. The CDR3 contains 14 residues, cysteine and phenylalanine counted. The DNA shown is the 42-base CDR3, in frame from base 1. Library prep was done by the immunoSEQ multiplex PCR assay. A mixture of 60 forward primers for TCR Vbeta segments and 13 reverse primers for TCR Jbeta segments was used in the multiplex PCR. A multiplex PCR assay on genomic DNA amplified the CDR3 region of rearranged TCR beta genes. Amplified TCR beta libraries were sequenced as 87-base-pair reads on the Illumina HiSeq System. On the authors' methods: In a later analysis, tens of millions of unique TCR beta chains were counted across the roughly 700 repertoires, and approximately 11 million of these chains were shared by at least two donors. Raw reads were error-corrected and collapsed into unique sequences by a nearest-neighbor algorithm in which closely related sequences were merged to remove PCR and sequencing errors. CDR3 sequences were aligned to IMGT reference sequences to assign V, D and J gene segments. Each retained sequence needed at least a six-nucleotide match to both a V gene segment and a J gene segment. Rearrangements were classified as productive when the CDR3 lacked stop codons and remained in frame with V and J, and all other rearrangements were classified as non-productive. CDR3 was defined by IMGT convention, running from the second conserved V-encoded cysteine to the conserved J-encoded phenylalanine. In an earlier analysis of 550 to 650 of the donors, sequences lacking an unambiguous match to a single V gene segment were excluded. An earlier analysis of several hundred of the donors called V segments functional above 56.7% productive rearrangements and segregating when the between-donor standard deviation exceeded 5%. A statistical classification framework was built to diagnose cytomegalovirus status from the catalog of TCR beta chain sequences. V and J gene assignment, in a later analysis, came from comparing TCR nucleotide sequences with IMGT/GENE-DB human TR gene sequences. In a later analysis, CDR3 sequences and most-parsimonious VDJ recombination scenarios were assigned using the TCRdist pipeline. In a later analysis, each TCR beta chain was defined by its CDR3 amino acid sequence together with its V-gene family, and reads lacking a unique V-gene family were excluded. A later analysis removed over 500 highly shared, low-generation-probability nucleotide sequences to deal with suspected cross-contamination and a sequencing artifact. In a later analysis, a clonal expansion index was calculated for each public chain from normalized within-repertoire ranks of inferred template counts. A later analysis computed generation probabilities with a VDJ recombination model fitted to out-of-frame rearrangements, and checked the results against IGoR. In a later analysis, TCR-TCR, TCR-HLA and TCR-CMV co-occurrence was scored with hypergeometric tests, and a repertoire-size bias correction was applied to TCR pairs. False discovery rates were estimated in a later analysis by permuting HLA or CMV assignments 20 times. In a later analysis, co-occurring TCRs were grouped using DBSCAN, with TCRdist sequence similarity added in when clustering inside HLA-allele-positive subsets. Repertoires with fewer than 30,000 or more than 120,000 public chains were left out of co-occurrence clustering, as were about 5 repertoires with anomalous nucleotide sharing. TCRdb re-hosts the immuneACCESS table, in-frame sequences only. Its copies lack some clones; in the studies checked, an unresolved V gene accounts for under half of them, and the cause for the rest is not known. For V, J and clone size, that table is used; D and trimming come from the DNA. Within this sample are some 200,000 clones, with roughly 83% of them counted one time only. Of the sample, 0.71% falls within the top ten clones.

Of note for this clone: It has no known antigen specificity. Base quality data are lacking; no much larger clone is found one base away.

Sequencing was carried out using PBMCs. The chain is made from TRBV21-1 and TRBJ1-2; the DNA was not compared with TRBD1, the D call given in the table. TRBV21-1 is classified as a pseudogene. This sequence was found in a boy between 2 and 10 years old in good health and CMV-seronegative. DNA sequence: TGTGCCAGCAGCAAGGCCAGTTCTAACTATGGCTACACCTTC. This yields the protein CASSKASSNYGYTF.